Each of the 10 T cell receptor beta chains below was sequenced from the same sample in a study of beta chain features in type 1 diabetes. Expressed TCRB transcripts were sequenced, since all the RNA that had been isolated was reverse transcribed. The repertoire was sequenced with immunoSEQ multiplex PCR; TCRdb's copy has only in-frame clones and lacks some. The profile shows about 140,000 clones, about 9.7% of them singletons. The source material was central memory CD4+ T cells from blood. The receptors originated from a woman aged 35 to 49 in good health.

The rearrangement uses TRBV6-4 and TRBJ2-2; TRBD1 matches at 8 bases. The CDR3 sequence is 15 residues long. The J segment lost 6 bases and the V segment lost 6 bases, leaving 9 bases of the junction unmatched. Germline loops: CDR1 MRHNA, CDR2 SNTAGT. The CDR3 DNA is TGTGCCAGCAGCGTTCGGACAGGGTGGGCCGGGGAGCTGTTTTTT. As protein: CASSVRTGWAGELFF.

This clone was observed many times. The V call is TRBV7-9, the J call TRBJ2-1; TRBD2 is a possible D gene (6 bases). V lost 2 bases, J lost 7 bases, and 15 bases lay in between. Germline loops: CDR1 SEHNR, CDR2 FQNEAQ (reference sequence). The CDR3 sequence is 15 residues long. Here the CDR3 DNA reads TGTGCCAGCAGCTTAAGGGGCGGGGCCGAGAATGAGCAGTTCTTC. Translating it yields CASSLRGGAENEQFF.

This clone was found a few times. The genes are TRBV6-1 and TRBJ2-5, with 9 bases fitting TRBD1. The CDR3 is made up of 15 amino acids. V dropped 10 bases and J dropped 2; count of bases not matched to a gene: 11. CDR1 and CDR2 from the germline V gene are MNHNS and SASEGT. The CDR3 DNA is TGTGCCACCCTCCGGGACAGGGACGCTCAAGAGACCCAGTACTTC. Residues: CATLRDRDAQETQYF.

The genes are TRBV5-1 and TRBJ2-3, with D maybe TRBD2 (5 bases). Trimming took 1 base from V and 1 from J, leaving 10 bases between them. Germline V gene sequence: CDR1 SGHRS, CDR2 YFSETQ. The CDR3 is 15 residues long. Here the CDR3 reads CASSLLSAGTDTQYF. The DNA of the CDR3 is TGCGCCAGCAGCTTGCTTAGCGCCGGCACAGATACGCAGTATTTT.

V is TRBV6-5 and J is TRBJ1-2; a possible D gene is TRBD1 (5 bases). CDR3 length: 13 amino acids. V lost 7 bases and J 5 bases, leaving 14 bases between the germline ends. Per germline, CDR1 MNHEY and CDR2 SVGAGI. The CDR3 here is CASKVGGVYGYTF. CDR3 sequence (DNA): TGTGCCAGCAAGGTTGGAGGGGTTTATGGCTACACCTTC.

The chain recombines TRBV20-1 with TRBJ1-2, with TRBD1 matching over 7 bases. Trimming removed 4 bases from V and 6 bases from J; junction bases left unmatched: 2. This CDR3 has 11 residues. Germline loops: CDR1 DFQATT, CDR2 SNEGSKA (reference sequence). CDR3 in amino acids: CSAKTGNGYTF. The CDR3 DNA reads TGCAGTGCTAAGACAGGGAATGGCTACACCTTC.

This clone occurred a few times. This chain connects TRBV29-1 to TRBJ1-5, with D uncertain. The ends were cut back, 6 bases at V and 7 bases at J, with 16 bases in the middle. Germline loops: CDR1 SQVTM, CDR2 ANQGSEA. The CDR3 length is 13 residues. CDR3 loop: CSVAGSPKQPQHF. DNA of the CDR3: TGCAGCGTCGCCGGGAGTCCTAAGCAGCCCCAGCATTTT.

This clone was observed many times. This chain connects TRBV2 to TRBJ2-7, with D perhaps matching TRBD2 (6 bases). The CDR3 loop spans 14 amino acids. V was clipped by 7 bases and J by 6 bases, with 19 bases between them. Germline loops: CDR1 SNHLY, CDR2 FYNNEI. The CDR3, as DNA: TGTGCCAGCACCATCGGGGGAGCGGTAGGCGAGCAGTACTTC. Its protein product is CASTIGGAVGEQYF. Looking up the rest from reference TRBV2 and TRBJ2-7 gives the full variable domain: EPEVTQTPSHQVTQMGQEVILRCVPISNHLYFYWYRQILGQKVEFLVSFYNNEISEKSEIFDDQFSVERPDGSNFTLKIRSTKLEDSAMYFCASTIGGAVGEQYFGPGTRLTVT.

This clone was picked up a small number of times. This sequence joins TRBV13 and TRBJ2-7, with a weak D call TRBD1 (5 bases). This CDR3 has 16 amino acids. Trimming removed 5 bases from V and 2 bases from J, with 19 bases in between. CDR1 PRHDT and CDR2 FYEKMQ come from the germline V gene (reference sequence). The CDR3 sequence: CASSLGKGAETYEQYF. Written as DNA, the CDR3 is TGTGCCAGCAGCCTCGGAAAAGGGGCAGAGACCTACGAGCAGTACTTC.

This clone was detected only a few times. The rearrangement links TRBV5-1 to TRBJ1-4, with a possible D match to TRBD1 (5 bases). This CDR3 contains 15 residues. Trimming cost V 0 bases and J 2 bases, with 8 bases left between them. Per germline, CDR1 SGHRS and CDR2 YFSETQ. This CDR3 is CASSLVAGTNEKLFF. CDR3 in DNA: TGCGCCAGCAGCTTGGTTGCAGGGACTAATGAAAAACTGTTTTTT.